One and the same sample provided the 6 T cell receptor beta chains below, sequenced in a study of blood T cell repertoires in COVID-19 (dated by TCRdb to the early 2020s). The method was the immunoSEQ multiplex PCR assay. The source is immuneACCESS, and TCRdb retained only in-frame sequences with V and J called. Part of the clones is not carried over; for the studies checked, unresolved V genes explain less than half of this, and the remainder is unexplained. This sample comprises hundreds of thousands of clones, over 80% of them detected only once. The ten largest account for about 1.6% of the sample. The sample comprised peripheral blood. These receptors came from a woman aged 40-49 years who had recovered from COVID-19.

The rearrangement uses TRBV11-2 and TRBJ1-1; 11 nucleotides align to TRBD1. V was pared by 4 bases and J by 3 bases, with 10 bases of the junction left unmatched. The germline gives CDR1 SGHAT, CDR2 FQNNGV. CDR3 size: 17 residues. Here the CDR3 DNA reads TGTGCCAGCAGCTCCAATCCGGGACAGGGGGGTCACACTGAAGCTTTCTTT. Translated, it gives CASSSNPGQGGHTEAFF.

V is TRBV29-1 and J is TRBJ2-5, with TRBD1 matching 7 bases. Per the germline V gene, CDR1 is SQVTM and CDR2 is ANQGSEA. This CDR3 is 13 amino acids long. V dropped 5 bases and J dropped 2; count of bases not matched to a gene: 5. The CDR3: CSVHPGQQETQYF. Written as DNA, the CDR3 is TGCAGCGTTCACCCGGGACAGCAAGAGACCCAGTACTTC. Complete variable domain (other parts from reference TRBV29-1 and TRBJ2-5): SAVISQKPSRDICQRGTSLTIQCQVDSQVTMMFWYRQQPGQSLTLIATANQGSEATYESGFVIDKFPISRPNLTFSTLTVSNMSPEDSSIYLCSVHPGQQETQYFGPGTRLLVL.

This sequence joins TRBV29-1 and TRBJ2-1, with D tentatively TRBD1 (5 bases). Germline CDR1 and CDR2: SQVTM and ANQGSEA. This CDR3 is 13 amino acids long. Trimming removed 7 bases from V and 3 bases from J, with 13 bases in between. Here the CDR3 reads CSAATESYNEQFF. Written as DNA, the CDR3 is TGCAGCGCCGCGACAGAGAGCTACAATGAGCAGTTCTTC.

The chain couples TRBV19 to TRBJ1-5; tentatively, D is TRBD1 (5 bases). Per the germline V gene, CDR1 is LNHDA and CDR2 is SQIVND (reference sequence). Deletions cut 5 bases from V and 0 bases from J, with 8 bases between. The CDR3 contains 14 residues. The CDR3: CASSWGYSNQPQHF. The CDR3, as DNA: TGTGCCAGTAGTTGGGGCTATAGCAATCAGCCCCAGCATTTT.

This clone was seen only a few times. This same CDR3 is encoded by further DNA sequences in the sample. The genes are TRBV3-1 (or the pseudogene TRBV3-2) and TRBJ2-7, with 10 bases fitting TRBD2. The germline gives CDR1 LGHDT, CDR2 YNNKEL (reference sequence). V shed 3 bases and J 4 bases; nucleotides not matched to a gene: 3. CDR3 length: 14 residues. CDR3 in DNA: TGTGCCAGCAGCCAGGCTAGCGGGGGATACGAGCAGTACTTC. This codes for CASSQASGGYEQYF.

This clone was recorded only once. V and J are TRBV2 and TRBJ2-7; D unresolved. Germline CDR1 and CDR2: SNHLY and FYNNEI. The CDR3 runs 11 residues. V was trimmed by 7 bases and J by 0 bases, leaving 4 bases between them. CDR3 protein: CASTGSYEQYF. CDR3 DNA sequence: TGTGCCAGCACCGGCTCCTACGAGCAGTACTTC.